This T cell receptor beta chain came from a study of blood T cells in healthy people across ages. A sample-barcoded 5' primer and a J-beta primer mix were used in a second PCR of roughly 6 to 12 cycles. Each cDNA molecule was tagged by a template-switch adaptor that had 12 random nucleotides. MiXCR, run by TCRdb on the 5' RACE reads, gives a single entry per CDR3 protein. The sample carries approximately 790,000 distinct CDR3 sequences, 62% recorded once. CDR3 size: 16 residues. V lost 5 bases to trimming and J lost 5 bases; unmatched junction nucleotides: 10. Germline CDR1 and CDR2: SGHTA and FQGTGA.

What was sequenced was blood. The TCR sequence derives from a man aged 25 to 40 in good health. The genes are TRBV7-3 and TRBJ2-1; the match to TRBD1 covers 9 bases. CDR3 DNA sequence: TGTGCCAGCAGCCCAACCCCGGGACAGGGCCACAATGAGCAGTTCTTC. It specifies CASSPTPGQGHNEQFF.